Following are 15 T cell receptor beta chains from one sample sequenced in a study of beta chain features in type 1 diabetes. The whole isolated RNA underwent reverse transcription, so sequencing captured expressed TCRB transcripts. Clones were read by immunoSEQ multiplex PCR, and TCRdb kept only the in-frame ones, dropping some. Altogether 350,000 to 450,000 clones are present, approximately 15% being singletons, with the ten largest covering approximately 0.019%. Sequenced: naive CD4+ T cells from blood. Source of these receptors: a woman aged 18-29 years in good health.

The rearrangement joins TRBV6-5 to TRBJ2-7; 9 bases are a match to TRBD1. V was pared by 2 bases and J by 4 bases, with 3 bases of the junction left unmatched. The V gene's germline CDR1 is MNHEY and CDR2 SVGAGI. The CDR3 consists of 14 residues. The CDR3 protein is CASSYQTGGYEQYF. The CDR3 DNA reads TGTGCCAGCAGTTACCAGACAGGGGGGTACGAGCAGTACTTC.

The table lists this clone with a few counts. V gene TRBV7-9 combines with J gene TRBJ2-4; 7 bases align to TRBD1. The V gene's germline CDR1 is SEHNR and CDR2 FQNEAQ (reference sequence). This CDR3 region has 14 residues. Trimming took 5 bases from V and 6 from J; bases not matched to a gene: 7. The CDR3 nucleotides are TGTGCCAGCAGCGCGCCGGGACAGTTAAACATTCAGTACTTC. It translates to CASSAPGQLNIQYF.

A few counts support this clone. The chain combines TRBV23-1 with TRBJ1-5, with 7 bases that match TRBD1. TRBV23-1 is filed as an ORF, its function uncertain. The CDR3 is 16 amino acids. V lost 0 bases, J lost 0 bases, and 2 bases stayed unmatched. The CDR3 nucleotides read TGCGCCAGCAGTCAATCGACAGGGAATAGCAATCAGCCCCAGCATTTT. Its translation is CASSQSTGNSNQPQHF.

A few counts support this clone. The V and J genes are TRBV2 and TRBJ2-1; TRBD1 agrees at 7 bases. CDR3 length equals 13 residues. V was pared by 7 bases and J by 7 bases, with 7 bases of the junction left unmatched. CDR1 and CDR2 (germline): SNHLY, FYNNEI. For the CDR3, the DNA is TGTGCCAGCAACTCCGACAGGGAGAATGAGCAGTTCTTC. Encoded protein: CASNSDRENEQFF.

J is TRBJ2-5 and V is TRBV4-1, with 9 bases matching TRBD2. The CDR3 spans 17 residues. Germline V gene lookup returns CDR1 MGHRA and CDR2 YSYEKL. Losses at the gene ends were 0 bases for V and 3 bases for J; bases not matched to a gene: 8. CDR3: CASSQELGASGKETQYF. For the CDR3, the DNA is TGCGCCAGCAGCCAAGAATTGGGGGCTAGCGGGAAAGAGACCCAGTACTTC.

This clone has just a few counts. This chain connects TRBV30 to TRBJ2-1; possible D gene TRBD2, 5 bases. The CDR3 loop spans 15 amino acids. Germline-derived CDR1 and CDR2 are GTSNPN and SVGIG (reference sequence). V dropped 2 bases and J dropped 7 bases, with 18 bases sitting between them. The CDR3 loop reads CAWSPLGGGRNEQFF. DNA of the CDR3: TGTGCCTGGAGTCCCCTTGGAGGAGGTAGGAATGAGCAGTTCTTC.

The V and J genes are TRBV6-5 and TRBJ1-5; D may be TRBD1 (5 bases). Trimming cost V 6 bases and J 5 bases, with 17 bases left between them. Looked up from germline, CDR1 is MNHEY and CDR2 is SVGAGI. The CDR3 runs to 15 residues. CDR3 DNA sequence: TGTGCCAGCAGGCGTGACAGCTGGATATATCAGCCCCAGCATTTT. Protein product: CASRRDSWIYQPQHF.

A word on this clone: The identical CDR3 is also encoded by other nucleotide sequences in the sample. This chain links TRBV5-1 with TRBJ2-2; D is ambiguous. This CDR3 contains 13 residues. Germline CDR1 is SGHRS and CDR2 is YFSETQ. Deletions cut 1 base from V and 4 bases from J, with 5 bases between. The CDR3 loop reads CASSLTSTGELFF. CDR3 DNA sequence: TGCGCCAGCAGCTTGACCAGCACCGGGGAGCTGTTTTTT.

This sequence joins TRBV18 and TRBJ2-2; possible D gene TRBD1, 6 bases. The CDR3 totals 14 residues. The germline V and J ends were trimmed by 4 bases and 7 bases, with 13 bases remaining between them. The germline gives CDR1 KGHSH, CDR2 LQKENI. The CDR3 coding sequence is TGTGCCAGCTCACGGCAGGGGATCGACGGGGAGCTGTTTTTT. It is translated as CASSRQGIDGELFF.

The chain carries TRBV5-4 and TRBJ2-5, with a weak D call TRBD1 (5 bases). The V end lost 4 bases, the J end lost 1 base, and 14 bases lay between the germline ends. CDR1 and CDR2 (germline): SGHNT, YYREEE (reference sequence). The CDR3 has 15 residues. CDR3 region: CASSIPRQTQETQYF. The CDR3 nucleotides are TGTGCCAGCAGCATTCCTCGACAGACCCAAGAGACCCAGTACTTC.

The rearrangement joins TRBV7-2 to TRBJ2-7; possibly TRBD1 for D (6 bases). The CDR3 totals 14 residues. CDR1 SGHTA and CDR2 FQGNSA come from the germline V gene. Deletions cut 2 bases from V and 4 bases from J, with 12 bases between. DNA for the CDR3: TGTGCCAGCAGCTTATCCACAGGGAGATACGAGCAGTACTTC. Protein: CASSLSTGRYEQYF.

This clone has just a few counts. The chain employs TRBV5-4 and TRBJ2-1; TRBD2 aligns across 10 bases. The germline CDR1 and CDR2 sequences are SGHNT and YYREEE (reference sequence). With V trimmed by 4 bases and J by 3 bases, 13 bases remained unmatched. This CDR3 is built from 18 residues. CDR3 residues: CASSAPPIAGGLYNEQFF. In DNA form, the CDR3 reads TGTGCCAGCAGCGCGCCGCCTATAGCGGGAGGACTCTACAATGAGCAGTTCTTC.

This clone was counted only a few times. The chain is built from TRBV27 and TRBJ2-7, with 8 bases aligning to TRBD1. Germline V CDR1 and CDR2: MNHEY, SMNVEV (reference sequence). There are 16 residues in the CDR3. Trimming took 5 bases from V and 5 from J; bases not matched to a gene: 14. CDR3 DNA sequence: TGTGCCAGCAGTCCACCGCCCTGGACAGGGCGGGACGAGCAGTACTTC. Protein sequence: CASSPPPWTGRDEQYF.

This clone turned up a few times. The rearrangement joins TRBV23-1 to TRBJ2-1, with TRBD2 identical over 8 bases. TRBV23-1 is an ORF; its function is uncertain. The V gene end was trimmed by 0 bases and the J gene end by 2 bases; junction bases not matched to a gene: 6. The CDR3 has 17 amino acids. The DNA of the CDR3 is TGCGCCAGCAGTCAATCGCCTACTAGCGGTCCCTACAATGAGCAGTTCTTC. Protein product: CASSQSPTSGPYNEQFF.

The rearrangement joins TRBV18 to TRBJ2-1; 11 positions match TRBD2. V gave up 2 bases and J gave up 4 bases; unmatched junction bases: 7. The CDR3 runs to 17 residues. In germline, CDR1 is KGHSH, CDR2 LQKENI. CDR3 nucleotides: TGTGCCAGCTCACCAAATTTACTAGCGGGAGCTTACAATGAGCAGTTCTTC. Translating it yields CASSPNLLAGAYNEQFF.